Listed below are T cell receptor beta chains from one sample, sequenced in a study of shared clonotypes between healthy human individuals. Data came from immunoSEQ multiplex PCR; TCRdb stores just in-frame clones and leaves some out. The sample holds 1.5 million to 1.9 million clones, under 99% seen once. Input material: naive CD4+ T cells sorted from blood. The receptors here all came from a man aged 25 to 45 in good health. Both conserved end residues are trimmed from each CDR3. A row's size may be missing; if present it is once, few, many or a size class.

clone size: -; J gene: TRBJ2-1; V gene: TRBV5-4; CDR3 protein: ASSLGTGRGNNEQF
clone size: -; J gene: TRBJ1-3; V gene: TRBV5-1; CDR3 protein: ASSLGGSVGNTIY
clone size: once; J gene: TRBJ2-3; V gene: TRBV11-2; CDR3 protein: ASSSRLAGGLGDTQY
clone size: -; J gene: TRBJ2-1; V gene: TRBV9; CDR3 protein: ASGLAGDEQF
clone size: -; J gene: TRBJ2-1; V gene: TRBV11-2; CDR3 protein: ASSHTRNNEQF
clone size: -; J gene: TRBJ2-3; V gene: TRBV14; CDR3 protein: ASSHIVPQY
clone size: -; J gene: TRBJ1-2; V gene: TRBV10-3; CDR3 protein: AISESGYGYT
clone size: -; J gene: TRBJ1-3; V gene: TRBV7-9; CDR3 protein: ASSTDRASGNTIY
clone size: -; J gene: TRBJ2-3; V gene: TRBV6-4; CDR3 protein: ASSEGTSGTDTQY
clone size: -; J gene: TRBJ2-7; V gene: TRBV20-1; CDR3 protein: SASARDEQY
clone size: -; J gene: TRBJ2-1; V gene: TRBV28; CDR3 protein: ASSSATPYEQF
clone size: -; J gene: TRBJ2-1; V gene: TRBV12-5; CDR3 protein: ASGLDAIAGGEQF
clone size: -; J gene: TRBJ2-5; V gene: TRBV2; CDR3 protein: ASKPSRVTETQY
clone size: -; J gene: TRBJ2-3; V gene: TRBV6-5; CDR3 protein: ASSYQGDTQY
clone size: -; J gene: TRBJ2-7; V gene: TRBV11-2; CDR3 protein: ASSPLVRGAYEQY
clone size: -; J gene: TRBJ1-1; V gene: TRBV7-3; CDR3 protein: ASSSTGGAVTF
clone size: -; J gene: TRBJ2-4; V gene: TRBV18; CDR3 protein: ASSGDPLLAKNIQY
clone size: -; J gene: TRBJ2-1; V gene: TRBV19; CDR3 protein: ASTLQGINEQF
clone size: -; J gene: TRBJ1-5; V gene: TRBV6-5; CDR3 protein: ASREGDRDDQPQH
clone size: -; J gene: TRBJ2-5; V gene: TRBV28; CDR3 protein: ASTLPGTGTQETQY
clone size: -; J gene: TRBJ1-1; V gene: TRBV5-1; CDR3 protein: ASSLQGADTEAF
clone size: -; J gene: TRBJ1-1; V gene: TRBV7-9; CDR3 protein: ASSFAGNTEAF